This TCR beta chain stems from a study of blood T cell repertoires in COVID-19. For the study at large: Italy, Spain and the United States were the sources of the convalescent and acute COVID-19 samples. PBMCs, B-cell-depleted T cells, or T cells provided the cDNA or gDNA that made up the material.

Seattle's cohort entered during active infection and was followed longitudinally. This clone was seen a single time. Sequenced by immunoSEQ multiplex PCR; TCRdb stores in-frame clones only, minus some. The sample carries approximately 53,000 clones, around 90% recorded once. The germline V gene has CDR1 LNHDA and CDR2 SQIVND (reference sequence). J was trimmed by 5 bases and V by 6 bases; bases with no gene match: 7. The CDR3 is 15 residues long. Sequencing used peripheral blood. The TCR comes from a woman aged 80 or over with COVID-19, enrolled during active disease. The rearrangement links TRBV19 to TRBJ1-5; 10 positions agree with TRBD1. The CDR3, as DNA: TGTGCCAGTAGAAGGGACAGGGGAAATGATCAGCCCCAGCATTTT. It codes for CASRRDRGNDQPQHF.